This T cell receptor (beta chain) was recorded in a study of blood T cell repertoires in COVID-19. Study at large: Researchers got acute and convalescent COVID-19 samples from the United States, Italy and Spain.

There are a few counts of this clone. Individuals aged roughly 18 to 95 years were recruited from approximately 22 US areas. Cohort 3 recovered donors had two negative PCRs, clearance, or symptom resolution. Authors' methods: For nucleated cells, counts were estimated from reference gene primer amplification. Sequenced by immunoSEQ multiplex PCR; TCRdb stores in-frame clones only, minus some. V, J and clone size derive from that table, while D and trimming were established from the DNA sequence. The sample lists about 370,000 clones; around 89% were seen once. The specimen was PBMCs or T cells enriched from blood (not recorded which). This sequence was found in a man between 18 and 35 years old who had recovered from COVID-19.

CDR3 nucleotides: TGCAGCGAAGGAACACTAGCGGTCGGGGGGCTAGATACGCAGTATTTT. Residues: CSEGTLAVGGLDTQYF. This chain links TRBV29-1 with TRBJ2-3, with 8 bases aligning to TRBD2. V shed 7 bases, J shed 5 bases, and the junction held 17 bases outside the gene matches. Germline CDR1 is SQVTM and CDR2 is ANQGSEA. The CDR3 runs 16 residues.